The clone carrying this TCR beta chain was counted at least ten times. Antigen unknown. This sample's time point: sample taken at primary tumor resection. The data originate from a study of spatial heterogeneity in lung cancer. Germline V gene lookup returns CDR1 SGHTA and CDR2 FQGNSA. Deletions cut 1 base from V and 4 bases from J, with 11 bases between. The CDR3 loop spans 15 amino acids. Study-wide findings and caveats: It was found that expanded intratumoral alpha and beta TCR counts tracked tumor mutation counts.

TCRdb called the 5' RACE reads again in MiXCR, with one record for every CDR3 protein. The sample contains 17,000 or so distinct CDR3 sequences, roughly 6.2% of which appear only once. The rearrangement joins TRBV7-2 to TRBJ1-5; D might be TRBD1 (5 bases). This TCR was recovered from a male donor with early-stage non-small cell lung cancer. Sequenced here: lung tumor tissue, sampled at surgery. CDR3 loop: CASSLVGGGNQPQHF. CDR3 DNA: TGTGCCAGCAGCTTAGTTGGGGGTGGGAATCAGCCCCAGCATTTT.